One and the same sample provided the 20 T cell receptor beta chains below, sequenced in a study of T cells after yellow fever vaccination. TCRdb reanalysed the 5' RACE reads using MiXCR and keeps one entry per CDR3 protein. This sample has 250,000 to 350,000 distinct CDR3 sequences, with about 10% found just once. The sample was CD4+ T cells sorted from PBMCs, taken 5 days after the yellow fever booster vaccination. Receptors originate from a man between 18 and 35 years old who received the YFV17D yellow fever vaccine.

This rearrangement joins TRBV28 to TRBJ2-3; unclear D gene. CDR1 is MDHEN, CDR2 SYDVKM, per germline. Trimming cost V 5 bases and J 5 bases, with 11 bases left between them. This CDR3 comprises 13 residues. The CDR3 DNA reads as TGTGCCAGCAGTCCCCCCAAACTAGATACGCAGTATTTT. Residues: CASSPPKLDTQYF.

The chain has TRBV5-1 and TRBJ2-1; TRBD1 matches 7 bases. This CDR3 is 15 amino acids long. Trimming removed 4 bases from V and 1 base from J; junction bases left unmatched: 5. Germline assignment: CDR1 SGHRS and CDR2 YFSETQ. CDR3 protein: CASSADRASYNEQFF. As DNA, the CDR3 is TGCGCCAGCAGCGCAGACAGGGCGTCCTACAATGAGCAGTTCTTC.

In its sample, this clonotype was seen many times. The chain is built from TRBV20-1 and TRBJ2-6; D remains unclear. Trimming removed 6 bases from V and 0 bases from J, with 9 bases in between. This CDR3 is 14 amino acids long. From germline, CDR1 is DFQATT and CDR2 SNEGSKA (reference sequence). The CDR3: CSAPETSGANVLTF. CDR3 nucleotide sequence: TGCAGTGCCCCAGAGACCTCTGGGGCCAACGTCCTGACTTTC.

This clonotype was seen a handful of times. The J gene is TRBJ1-1, the V gene TRBV9; D gene uncertain. CDR3 length: 14 amino acids. Germline-derived CDR1 and CDR2 are SGDLS and YYNGEE. V lost 4 bases and J lost 5, with 15 bases in between. CDR3 bases: TGTGCCAGCAGCCCCGACTCATTCGGTACTGAAGCTTTCTTT. This sequence encodes CASSPDSFGTEAFF.

The V gene is TRBV24-1, the J gene TRBJ2-5; 13 nucleotides agree with TRBD2. V gave up 9 bases and J gave up 5 bases; unmatched junction bases: 2. Germline CDR1 reads KGHDR; CDR2 reads SFDVKD. The CDR3 consists of 13 residues. DNA of the CDR3: TGTGCCACCGGACTAGCGGGGGAGGAGACCCAGTACTTC. This encodes CATGLAGEETQYF.

The sample holds a few counts of this clonotype. The chain combines TRBV12-3 or TRBV12-4 with TRBJ2-2; D unresolved. With 6 bases removed from V and 6 bases from J, the gap between germline ends came to 8 bases. This CDR3 is built from 12 residues. The CDR3 sequence: CASSPVAGELFF. The CDR3 DNA reads as TGTGCCAGCAGCCCCGTGGCCGGGGAGCTGTTTTTT.

This chain connects TRBV11-1 to TRBJ1-1; 8 bases fit TRBD1. J gave up 11 bases and V 5 bases, and 13 bases lay outside the gene matches. The CDR3 spans 14 residues. In germline, CDR1 is SGHAT, CDR2 FQDESV (reference sequence). CDR3 sequence: CASSRQGLLVGAFF. The CDR3 DNA reads TGTGCCAGCAGCCGACAGGGGCTCTTAGTGGGGGCTTTCTTT.

This clonotype appeared a few times. The rearrangement uses TRBV4-2 and TRBJ2-5; TRBD1 aligns across 9 bases. This CDR3 region has 13 residues. In germline, CDR1 is LGHNA, CDR2 YNFKEQ. V was pared by 4 bases and J by 7 bases, with 4 bases of the junction left unmatched. The CDR3 sequence: CASSRQGEGTQYF. CDR3 nucleotides: TGTGCCAGCAGCCGACAGGGGGAAGGGACCCAGTACTTC.

This clonotype was seen ten or more times. The chain uses TRBV29-1 and TRBJ1-2; D ambiguous. The ends were cut back, 3 bases at V and 1 base at J, with 6 bases in the middle. This CDR3 region has 12 residues. Germline V gene lookup returns CDR1 SQVTM and CDR2 ANQGSEA. The CDR3 region is CSVDGLNYGYTF. The CDR3 DNA follows: TGCAGCGTTGACGGGCTTAACTATGGCTACACCTTC. Full variable domain (outside the CDR3, taken from reference TRBV29-1 and TRBJ1-2): SAVISQKPSRDICQRGTSLTIQCQVDSQVTMMFWYRQQPGQSLTLIATANQGSEATYESGFVIDKFPISRPNLTFSTLTVSNMSPEDSSIYLCSVDGLNYGYTFGSGTRLTVV.

This clonotype was recorded a few times. This rearrangement joins TRBV7-2 to TRBJ1-1; D gene ambiguous. Trimming stripped 3 bases from V and 3 bases from J, with 11 bases between. The CDR3 length is 14 residues. Germline values: CDR1 SGHTA, CDR2 FQGNSA. The CDR3 region is CASSLSPYYTEAFF. DNA of the CDR3: TGTGCCAGCAGCTTGTCACCATACTACACTGAAGCTTTCTTT.

This clonotype was counted only a few times. The rearrangement links TRBV6-5 to TRBJ2-3, with unresolved D. The ends were cut back, 11 bases at V and 6 bases at J, with 18 bases in the middle. Per the germline V gene, CDR1 is MNHEY and CDR2 is SVGAGI. CDR3 size: 13 residues. CDR3 residues: CASLSPFSDTQYF. The DNA of the CDR3 is TGTGCCTCCCTCTCTCCATTCTCTGATACGCAGTATTTT.

The genes are TRBV29-1 and TRBJ2-7; D is ambiguous. The length of the CDR3 is 11 residues. V dropped 5 bases and J dropped 7 bases, with 12 bases sitting between them. Germline CDR1 and CDR2: SQVTM and ANQGSEA. CDR3 nucleotides: TGCAGCGTTTCGAATGTGGGGGAGCAGTACGTC. Translation gives CSVSNVGEQYV.

The chain uses TRBV4-3 and TRBJ2-3; D assignment may be TRBD1 or TRBD2 (6 bases each). Germline CDR1 LGHNA, CDR2 YSLEER. The CDR3 has 14 amino acids. V was pared by 0 bases and J by 9 bases, with 13 bases between. The CDR3 region has the DNA TGCGCCAGCAGCCAAGAGATCGGAGGGGGGACGCAGTATTTT. This gives the protein CASSQEIGGGTQYF.

This clonotype was detected a few times. V and J are TRBV23-1 and TRBJ1-2; D is unresolved. TRBV23-1 is placed among ORFs of uncertain function. The CDR3 totals 14 residues. Between the trimmed V and J ends, which lost 7 bases and 8 bases, there was a span of 20 bases. CDR3 protein: CASTPRCGEGGYTF. In DNA, the CDR3 is TGCGCCAGCACCCCCCGGTGTGGGGAAGGAGGCTACACCTTC.

This clonotype was detected only a few times. The genes are TRBV20-1 and TRBJ2-1; D unresolved. Germline loops: CDR1 DFQATT, CDR2 SNEGSKA (reference sequence). The CDR3 length is 12 residues. Between the trimmed V and J ends, which lost 3 bases and 4 bases, there was a span of 7 bases. CDR3 DNA: TGCAGTGCTAGGGACGGATACAATGAGCAGTTCTTC. Translating gives CSARDGYNEQFF.

There are many counts of this clonotype. The chain is built from TRBV29-1 and TRBJ2-1, with TRBD2 matching 8 bases. The CDR3 extends over 12 amino acids. Trimming took 6 bases from V and 6 from J; bases not matched to a gene: 4. Germline CDR1 SQVTM, CDR2 ANQGSEA. CDR3 bases: TGCAGCGTATCCCGGGGGGGCAATGAGCAGTTCTTC. Its protein product is CSVSRGGNEQFF.

This clonotype turned up a few times. This chain uses TRBV4-1 with TRBJ1-1; D might be TRBD1 (6 bases). Germline V gene lookup returns CDR1 MGHRA and CDR2 YSYEKL. V shed 0 bases and J shed 4 bases, with 15 bases lying between them. The CDR3 loop spans 16 amino acids. The CDR3 reads CASSQDPGRGPTEAFF. CDR3 in DNA: TGCGCCAGCAGCCAAGATCCAGGCAGGGGCCCCACTGAAGCTTTCTTT.

The chain carries TRBV7-2 and TRBJ1-2; no firm D call. Trimming took off 4 bases at V and 5 bases at J, with 11 bases between the two ends. The CDR3 is 13 amino acids. Germline assignment: CDR1 SGHTA and CDR2 FQGNSA. DNA for the CDR3: TGTGCCAGCAGCTCCGCTGGACCATATGGCTACACCTTC. Its translation: CASSSAGPYGYTF.

The chain employs TRBV7-2 and TRBJ2-7; 12 positions agree with TRBD2. The CDR3 covers 15 residues. Germline V gene lookup returns CDR1 SGHTA and CDR2 FQGNSA. The V gene end was trimmed by 5 bases and the J gene end by 7 bases; junction bases not matched to a gene: 9. CDR3 DNA: TGTGCCAGCAGCACCTCCGGGACTAGCGGGTTAGAGCAGTACTTC. This gives the protein CASSTSGTSGLEQYF.

The table lists this clonotype with many counts. This chain joins TRBV6-6 and TRBJ2-5; D possibly corresponds to TRBD2 (6 bases). The CDR3 runs to 14 residues. Germline V gene sequence: CDR1 MNHNY, CDR2 SVGAGI (reference sequence). V dropped 10 bases and J dropped 2 bases, with 17 bases sitting between them. Written as DNA, the CDR3 is TGTGCCACCGCCCGGCCGGCGGGGCAAGAGACCCAGTACTTC. This translates into CATARPAGQETQYF.